The entry below gives a single TCR beta chain sequence along with its context. The antigen is undetermined. TCRdb analysed the reads with MiXCR anew, one entry per CDR3 protein. The sample carries hundreds of thousands of distinct CDR3 sequences, 24% recorded once. The CDR3 totals 18 residues. CDR1 is MNHEY and CDR2 is SVGEGT in the germline V gene. Losses at the gene ends were 6 bases for V and 0 bases for J; bases not matched to a gene: 15. This entry is derived from a study of T cell repertoires in cytomegalovirus infection. Study-wide context: It can be stated that public TCR beta signatures indicated CMV infection as well as a matching HLA type.

Study-wide findings and caveats: HLA-C-restricted, CMV-specific TCR beta clonotypes were dominant ex vivo.

The receptor's source is a human donor in good health (CMV status not recorded). Some clones in this sample may be carry-over from other donors' samples. The source material was CD8+ T cells from PBMCs. This chain joins TRBV6-2 or TRBV6-3 and TRBJ2-3, with 7 bases lining up with TRBD2. The CDR3 sequence is CASSLRGTIYVSTDTQYF. The CDR3 DNA reads as TGTGCCAGCAGCCTAAGAGGGACTATTTATGTTAGCACAGATACGCAGTATTTT.